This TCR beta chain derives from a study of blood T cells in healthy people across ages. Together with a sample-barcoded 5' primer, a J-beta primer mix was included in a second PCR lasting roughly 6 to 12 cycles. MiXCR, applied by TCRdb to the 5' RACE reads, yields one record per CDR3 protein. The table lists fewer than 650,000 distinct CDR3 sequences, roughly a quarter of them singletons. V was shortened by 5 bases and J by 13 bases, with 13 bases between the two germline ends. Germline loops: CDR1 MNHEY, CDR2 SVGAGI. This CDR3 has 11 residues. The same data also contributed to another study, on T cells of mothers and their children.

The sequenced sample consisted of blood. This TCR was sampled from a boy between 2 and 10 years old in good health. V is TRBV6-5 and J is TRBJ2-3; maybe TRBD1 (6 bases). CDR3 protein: CASSNRDNEYF. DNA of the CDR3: TGTGCCAGCAGTAACCGGGACAACGAGTATTTT.